These T cell receptor beta chains were read from a single sample in a study of cytomegalovirus exposure and HLA in healthy donors. Libraries were prepared by immunoSEQ multiplex PCR; TCRdb keeps only in-frame clonotypes and omits some of them. Found here are more than 130,000 clones, 88% of them singletons; the top ten hold roughly 7.7%. Sequencing was carried out using PBMCs. Receptor source: a woman between 18 and 29 years old in good health and CMV-seropositive. CDR3s include the opening cysteine and the closing phenylalanine or tryptophan. D genes are given only for firm matches. Expanded clones are given a class, and other clones once, few, many or no size at all.

TRBD1	TRBV4-3	TRBJ1-1	-	TGCGCCAGCAGCCAAGTTTACGACAGGGGTGACACTGAAGCTTTCTTT	CASSQVYDRGDTEAFF
TRBD1	TRBV19	TRBJ1-2	many	TGTGCCAGTAGTATAAACAGGGGGCAAGGCTACACCTTC	CASSINRGQGYTF
-	TRBV28	TRBJ1-1	-	TGTGCCAGCATCCTCCTCGGAAGGGGGAACACTGAAGCTTTCTTT	CASILLGRGNTEAFF
-	TRBV19	TRBJ1-6	-	TGTGCCAGTAGTATCAGTCAGGGAGGTTCACCCCTCCACTTT	CASSISQGGSPLHF
-	TRBV30	TRBJ2-5	-	TGTGCCTGGAGTGTGAGGGCAGAGACCCAGTACTTC	CAWSVRAETQYF
-	TRBV18	TRBJ1-1	-	TGTGCCAGCTCACCGGCGGGGAGAAACACTGAAGCTTTCTTT	CASSPAGRNTEAFF
TRBD2	TRBV9	TRBJ2-3	-	TGTGCCAGCAGGGACCCTAGCGGTACGCAGTATTTT	CASRDPSGTQYF
-	TRBV5-3	TRBJ1-2	-	TGTGCCAGAAGCTCTCCCCCTCTAAGAAGGGGACAACGGAATACCTATGGCTACACCTTC	CARSSPPLRRGQRNTYGYTF
TRBD1	TRBV2	TRBJ1-1	-	TGTGCCATCCGGACAGGGGGCTCAGTCACTGAAGCTTTCTTT	CAIRTGGSVTEAFF
-	TRBV6-5	TRBJ1-2	-	TGTGCCAGCAGTTACTTATCTCTATATGGCTACACCTTC	CASSYLSLYGYTF
-	TRBV4-3	TRBJ1-1	-	TGCGCCAGCAGCCAAGAGGGGGGAGTGAACACTGAAGCTTTCTTT	CASSQEGGVNTEAFF
TRBD2	TRBV5-1	TRBJ2-3	-	TGCGCCAGCTTACTAGCGGGAGGACAAGATACGCAGTATTTT	CASLLAGGQDTQYF
TRBD2	TRBV4-1	TRBJ2-1	-	TGCGCCAGCAGCCACGGGGGGGCCGGAGGCAATGAGCAGTTCTTC	CASSHGGAGGNEQFF
-	TRBV18	TRBJ2-7	-	TGTGCCAGCTCACCATCAGAGGAGGGAGACAGATCTTCCTACGAGCAGTACTTC	CASSPSEEGDRSSYEQYF
TRBD1	TRBV6-1	TRBJ2-7	few	TGTGCCAGCAGTGAAGGGCCACGACAGGGGGCTCGGGACGAGCAGTACTTC	CASSEGPRQGARDEQYF
-	TRBV19	TRBJ1-6	few	TGTGCCAGTAAGAACAGGGAGTCGGGTTCACCCCTCCACTTT	CASKNRESGSPLHF
-	TRBV11-2	TRBJ2-2	-	TGTGCCAGCAGCTTACATGAGGGCACCGGGGAGCTGTTTTTT	CASSLHEGTGELFF
TRBD1	TRBV27	TRBJ2-1	once	TGTGCCAGCAGTACAGGGGGACCCTACAATGAGCAGTTCTTC	CASSTGGPYNEQFF
TRBD2	TRBV28	TRBJ2-7	-	TGTGCCAGCAGTAGTCATAGCGGGGCCTCCTACGAGCAGTACTTC	CASSSHSGASYEQYF
-	TRBV2	TRBJ2-2	-	TGTGCCAGCAGTGACCGGGGGACCGGGGAGCTGTTTTTT	CASSDRGTGELFF
-	TRBV6-6	TRBJ1-6	-	TGTGCCAGCAGACCAGGACTAGCCAATTCACCCCTCCACTTT	CASRPGLANSPLHF
TRBD1	TRBV10-3	TRBJ2-6	-	TGTGCCACTACCGGGACAGGGGGCCCTGGGGCCAACGTCCTGACTTTC	CATTGTGGPGANVLTF
TRBD1	TRBV7-8	TRBJ1-1	-	TGTGCCAGCAGCTTAGGCCAGGGGGCTGGCACTGAAGCTTTCTTT	CASSLGQGAGTEAFF
-	TRBV7-2	TRBJ1-1	-	TGTGCCAGCAGCCTAAACCTCGCACAGGTAGCTTTCTTT	CASSLNLAQVAFF
-	TRBV12-2	TRBJ2-1	-	TGTGCAAGTCGCTTAGAAGGGGCTAGCGGGAGGTTCTCCTACAATGAGCAGTTCTTC	CASRLEGASGRFSYNEQFF
-	TRBV19	TRBJ1-4	-	TGTGCCAGTAGTAGAACAATTCAGTCAACTAATGAAAAACTGTTTTTT	CASSRTIQSTNEKLFF
TRBD2	TRBV2	TRBJ2-1	-	TGTGCCACCACGATCCTAGGCGGGGGGGCCAATGAGCAGTTCTTC	CATTILGGGANEQFF
-	TRBV25-1	TRBJ1-1	-	TGTGCCAGCAGTGTCATACAGGGATTGGGAACTGAAGCTTTCTTT	CASSVIQGLGTEAFF